This is a list of T cell receptor beta chains from one sample in a study of CD8 T cells in Susac syndrome. TCRdb independently ran MiXCR on the immunoSEQ multiplex PCR reads; one entry per CDR3 protein. The sample contains 250,000 to 300,000 distinct CDR3 sequences, around nine tenths of which appear only once. The sample consisted of CD8+ T cells from PBMCs. Receptors were obtained from a human donor with multiple sclerosis. The CDR3 runs from the conserved cysteine through the conserved F or W. A D gene is named only where the DNA matches it firmly. Clone sizes are given selectively: once, few, many, or a class where the clone is expanded.

once,TRBJ2-1,16,TRBV27,NA,TGTGCCAGCAGTTTATCCACGGGGGGCCCACGCAATGAGCAGTTCTTC,CASSLSTGGPRNEQFF
NA,TRBJ2-7,14,TRBV20-1,TRBD2,TGCAGTGCTCGCGGGACTAGCGGGATCTACGAGCAGTACTTC,CSARGTSGIYEQYF
NA,TRBJ2-3,14,TRBV28,NA,TGTGCCAGCAGTTTCTCGGGAGAGGCAGATACGCAGTATTTT,CASSFSGEADTQYF
NA,TRBJ2-1,13,TRBV29-1,TRBD2,TGCAGCGTTGGAGAACTAGCGGAGGGTGAGCAGTTCTTC,CSVGELAEGEQFF
NA,TRBJ2-7,15,TRBV7-9,NA,TGTGCCAGCAGCGCCCGGAGCGAGGGCTCCTACGAGCAGTACTTC,CASSARSEGSYEQYF
NA,TRBJ2-5,18,TRBV12-5,TRBD2,TGTGCTAGTGGTTTGGACACCTTACTAGCGGGGGGGCTCGAGACCCAGTACTTC,CASGLDTLLAGGLETQYF
NA,TRBJ2-3,20,TRBV4-3,TRBD2,TGCGCCAGCAGCCAAGATCGCGAGGGACTAGCGGGAGTGCACACAGATACGCAGTATTTT,CASSQDREGLAGVHTDTQYF
NA,TRBJ1-1,15,TRBV12-3/TRBV12-4,TRBD1,TGTGCCAGCAAAACGGTAGGACAGGGGGACACTGAAGCTTTCTTT,CASKTVGQGDTEAFF
NA,TRBJ1-4,13,TRBV2,NA,TGTGCCAGCAGGGACAGTAGTAGTGAAAAACTGTTTTTT,CASRDSSSEKLFF
few,TRBJ1-1,15,TRBV24-1,TRBD1,TGTGCCACCAGTGATTCACAGGGGGGAGGCACTGAAGCTTTCTTT,CATSDSQGGGTEAFF
NA,TRBJ2-3,13,TRBV9,NA,TGTGCCAGCAGCGTAGCGATTACAGATACGCAGTATTTT,CASSVAITDTQYF
few,TRBJ2-7,14,TRBV9,TRBD1,TGTGCCAGCAGCGTAGGGGACAGCACCTACGAGCAGTACTTC,CASSVGDSTYEQYF
NA,TRBJ2-3,15,TRBV12-3/TRBV12-4,TRBD2,TGTGCCAGCAGCCTAACTAGCGGGGCGACAGATACGCAGTATTTT,CASSLTSGATDTQYF
NA,TRBJ2-1,14,TRBV6-1,TRBD2,TGTGCCAGCAGTCCACTAGCGGAGGGCGATGAGCAGTTCTTC,CASSPLAEGDEQFF
NA,TRBJ2-1,15,TRBV25-1,NA,TGTGCCAGCAGTCTTGAGGGACTCCTGGGGTATGAGCAGTTCTTC,CASSLEGLLGYEQFF
once,TRBJ1-1,16,TRBV30,TRBD1,TGTGCCTGGAGTGTCGGGACAGGCGGGAAGGGCACTGAAGCTTTCTTT,CAWSVGTGGKGTEAFF
NA,TRBJ2-7,14,TRBV7-8,NA,TGTGCCAGCAGCTTAGAACCGGGTATGGGCGAGCAGTACTTC,CASSLEPGMGEQYF
NA,TRBJ2-1,15,TRBV6-2/TRBV6-3,TRBD2,TGTGCCAGCAGTCCTCTAGCGGAACATTACAATGAGCAGTTCTTC,CASSPLAEHYNEQFF
NA,TRBJ2-7,13,TRBV27,NA,TGTGCCAGCAGTTTTGGGTCGCGCGGCGAGCAGTACTTC,CASSFGSRGEQYF
NA,TRBJ2-6,17,TRBV19,TRBD2,TGTGCCAGTAGTATCCCGGGACTATCCTCTGGGGCCAACGTCCTGACTTTC,CASSIPGLSSGANVLTF
once,TRBJ2-7,12,TRBV5-4,NA,TGTGCCAGCAGCTTGGAAATCTCCGAGCAGTACTTC,CASSLEISEQYF
NA,TRBJ2-5,15,TRBV19,TRBD1,TGTGCCAGTAGTATCTTCACAGGGGGGAGAGAGACCCAGTACTTC,CASSIFTGGRETQYF
few,TRBJ2-1,13,TRBV7-9,NA,TGTGCCAGCAGCTTGGGGGCTAACAATGAGCAGTTCTTC,CASSLGANNEQFF
NA,TRBJ2-6,19,TRBV12-3/TRBV12-4,TRBD2,TGTGCCAGCTCCTCACCGGGACTAGCGGTGGCCCTCTGGGCCAACGTCCTGACTTTC,CASSSPGLAVALWANVLTF
NA,TRBJ1-5,14,TRBV27,NA,TGTGCCAGCAGTTTACACCCGAGCAATCAGCCCCAGCATTTT,CASSLHPSNQPQHF
NA,TRBJ2-7,12,TRBV2,NA,TGTGCCAGCAGTGAACGGGCCTACGAGCAGTACTTC,CASSERAYEQYF
NA,TRBJ2-1,16,TRBV25-1,TRBD2,TGTGCCAGCAGCCCCCTGGGACTAGCCCAGTACAATGAGCAGTTCTTC,CASSPLGLAQYNEQFF
NA,TRBJ1-5,15,TRBV28,NA,TGTGCCAGCAGCCCAAGCCCGGGGTCGAATCAGCCCCAGCATTTT,CASSPSPGSNQPQHF
NA,TRBJ2-2,17,TRBV4-2,NA,TGTGCCAGCAGCCAGGGGGCCGGGGGTTCGAACACCGGGGAGCTGTTTTTT,CASSQGAGGSNTGELFF
once,TRBJ2-2,17,TRBV19,TRBD1,TGTGCCAGTAGAACCGCCCTAAGGACAGGGGGCACCGGGGAGCTGTTTTTT,CASRTALRTGGTGELFF